The next 7 T cell receptor beta chains were all read from a single sample in a study of blood T cell repertoires in COVID-19. Method: immunoSEQ multiplex PCR; TCRdb's copy keeps in-frame clones and lacks some. The sample includes more than 110,000 clones, roughly 82% of them seen just once. Specimen: peripheral blood. The receptors originated from a man older than 75 with acute or convalescent COVID-19.

This chain uses TRBV27 with TRBJ1-1; D might be TRBD1 (5 bases). V lost 6 bases and J lost 7, with 15 bases in between. CDR3 length equals 13 residues. Germline V gene sequence: CDR1 MNHEY, CDR2 SMNVEV (reference sequence). The CDR3 loop is CASSLPGGGEAFF. The CDR3, as DNA: TGTGCCAGCAGCTTACCGGGGGGGGGTGAAGCTTTCTTT.

The gene calls are TRBV3-1 (or the pseudogene TRBV3-2) and TRBJ2-7, with D possibly TRBD1 on 5 matching bases. The CDR3 sequence is 13 residues long. Trimming cost V 4 bases and J 6 bases, with 13 bases left between them. Germline V gene sequence: CDR1 LGHDT, CDR2 YNNKEL (reference sequence). CDR3 residues: CASSPWQGSEQYF. The CDR3 region has the DNA TGTGCCAGCAGCCCCTGGCAGGGTTCCGAGCAGTACTTC.

The chain combines TRBV19 with TRBJ2-3; the D gene is possibly TRBD1 (5 bases). This CDR3 is built from 13 residues. In germline, CDR1 is LNHDA, CDR2 SQIVND (reference sequence). V was shortened by 4 bases and J by 9 bases, with 14 bases between the two germline ends. Written as DNA, the CDR3 is TGTGCCAGTAGTACGGCAAGGGGCCGCACGCAGTATTTT. Translating it yields CASSTARGRTQYF.

This clone was seen only once. The gene calls are TRBV5-1 and TRBJ2-2; 8 nucleotides agree with TRBD2. The V segment lost 4 bases and the J segment 4 bases; nucleotides outside the gene matches: 9. The CDR3 extends over 16 amino acids. Germline assignment: CDR1 SGHRS and CDR2 YFSETQ. The CDR3 loop reads CASSPLGSGTTGELFF. The CDR3 DNA follows: TGCGCCAGCAGCCCCCTGGGTAGCGGGACCACCGGGGAGCTGTTTTTT.

This chain joins TRBV6-5 and TRBJ2-2; 11 positions agree with TRBD2. J gave up 4 bases and V 7 bases, and 5 bases lay outside the gene matches. The CDR3 is made up of 15 amino acids. Germline CDR1 reads MNHEY; CDR2 reads SVGAGI. The CDR3 DNA sequence: TGTGCCAGCAATCTAGCGGGGGGAGGCACCGGGGAGCTGTTTTTT. This encodes CASNLAGGGTGELFF.

The chain combines TRBV12-3 or TRBV12-4 with TRBJ1-2; D perhaps matches TRBD1 (6 bases). There are 13 residues in the CDR3. V lost 5 bases to trimming and J lost 4 bases, with 11 bases between them. CDR3 nucleotides: TGTGCCAGCAGTCAGGGGTTTGGCTATGGCTACACCTTC. Protein sequence: CASSQGFGYGYTF.

The chain is built from TRBV4-1 and TRBJ1-1; tentative D call: TRBD1 (5 bases). The CDR3 extends over 19 amino acids. With 9 bases removed from V and 0 bases from J, the gap between germline ends came to 29 bases. Germline V CDR1 and CDR2: MGHRA, YSYEKL. The CDR3 spells CASVPREGPSGTMNTEAFF. CDR3 nucleotides: TGCGCCAGTGTACCGAGGGAGGGGCCTTCCGGGACTATGAACACTGAAGCTTTCTTT.